The 11 T cell receptor beta chains listed next were all sequenced from one sample in a study of shared clonotypes between healthy human individuals. Profiled with immunoSEQ multiplex PCR; TCRdb holds only in-frame clones, not every one. Here the sample spans under 2,500,000 clones, approximately 94% being singletons. The sample taken for sequencing was naive CD4+ T cells sorted from blood. Subset meaning: CD45RA+ positively selected. These receptor sequences come from a man aged 18 to 30 in good health.

The chain has TRBV27 and TRBJ1-2; 12 nucleotides align to TRBD1. The germline V gene encodes CDR1 MNHEY and CDR2 SMNVEV (reference sequence). The trim removed 6 bases at V and 7 bases at J, leaving 12 bases unmatched. The CDR3 loop spans 16 amino acids. The CDR3 reads CASSLTFGDRGLGYTF. The DNA for the CDR3 is TGTGCCAGCAGCCTCACTTTTGGGGACAGGGGGCTTGGCTACACCTTC.

CDR3 amino acids: CASSLLASAGELFF. DNA for the CDR3: TGTGCCAGCAGCTTGTTGGCGAGCGCCGGGGAGCTGTTTTTT. V is TRBV7-9 and J is TRBJ2-2, with D uncertain. This CDR3 spans 14 amino acids. CDR1 and CDR2 (germline): SEHNR, FQNEAQ (reference sequence). V was shortened by 3 bases and J by 6 bases, with 11 bases between the two germline ends.

This clone was picked up one time. J is TRBJ1-4 and V is TRBV13; D might be TRBD1 (5 bases). In germline, CDR1 is PRHDT, CDR2 FYEKMQ (reference sequence). The CDR3 covers 14 residues. Trimming removed 5 bases from V and 6 bases from J, with 13 bases in between. The CDR3: CASSLRARDEKLFF. In nucleotides, the CDR3 is TGTGCCAGCAGCCTCAGGGCGAGGGATGAAAAACTGTTTTTT. Variable domain in full (rest from reference TRBV13 and TRBJ1-4): AAGVIQSPRHLIKEKRETATLKCYPIPRHDTVYWYQQGPGQDPQFLISFYEKMQSDKGSIPDRFSAQQFSDYHSELNMSSLELGDSALYFCASSLRARDEKLFFGSGTQLSVL.

The chain has TRBV14 and TRBJ2-7; 12 positions match TRBD1. CDR1 SGHDN and CDR2 FVKESK come from the germline V gene. This CDR3 has 15 residues. Losses at the gene ends were 4 bases for V and 7 bases for J; bases not matched to a gene: 8. The CDR3 sequence is CASSRGQGAPGEQYF. CDR3 nucleotide sequence: TGTGCCAGCAGCCGGGGACAGGGGGCCCCGGGAGAGCAGTACTTC.

V is TRBV27 and J is TRBJ2-7, with 7 positions matching TRBD1. V was clipped by 6 bases and J by 5 bases; unmatched bases: 4. The CDR3 sequence is 12 residues long. Germline V lookup: CDR1 MNHEY, CDR2 SMNVEV (reference sequence). CDR3 loop: CASSETGDEQYF. As DNA, the CDR3 is TGTGCCAGCAGCGAAACAGGGGACGAGCAGTACTTC.

In regard to this clone: The same CDR3 arises from other DNA sequences in this sample as well. The chain is built from TRBV20-1 and TRBJ2-3, with D hard to call. Germline values: CDR1 DFQATT, CDR2 SNEGSKA (reference sequence). Trimming removed 5 bases at V and 6 bases at J, with 9 bases between. CDR3 length equals 11 residues. The CDR3 DNA follows: TGCAGTGCTTCGAATCCGGATACGCAGTATTTT. Translation gives CSASNPDTQYF.

Remarks on this clone: The sample contains more than one DNA sequence encoding this CDR3. The rearrangement joins TRBV30 to TRBJ1-5; D is uncertain. This CDR3 region has 14 residues. Between the trimmed V and J ends, which lost 0 bases and 4 bases, there was a span of 10 bases. In germline, CDR1 is GTSNPN, CDR2 SVGIG (reference sequence). CDR3 sequence (DNA): TGTGCCTGGAGTGTGTCGGGCCTTAATCAGCCCCAGCATTTT. Translating it yields CAWSVSGLNQPQHF.

This clone appeared once. The J gene is TRBJ2-1, the V gene TRBV19; maybe TRBD2 (5 bases). The CDR3 covers 14 residues. Per the germline V gene, CDR1 is LNHDA and CDR2 is SQIVND (reference sequence). The CDR3 loop is CDRFYREVHNEQFF. The CDR3 coding sequence is TGTGACCGGTTCTATCGGGAAGTTCACAATGAGCAGTTCTTC. Full variable domain (remainder filled in from reference TRBV19 and TRBJ2-1): DGGITQSPKYLFRKEGQNVTLSCEQNLNHDAMYWYRQDPGQGLRLIYYSQIVNDFQKGDIAEGYSVSREKKESFPLTVTSAQKNPTAFYLCDRFYREVHNEQFFGPGTRLTVL.

The chain combines TRBV5-1 with TRBJ1-4; tentatively, D is TRBD1 (6 bases). Germline-derived CDR1 and CDR2 are SGHRS and YFSETQ. The CDR3 has 12 amino acids. V gave up 6 bases and J gave up 8 bases, with 11 bases separating them. The CDR3 reads CASTGVGEKLFF. The CDR3 DNA follows: TGCGCCAGCACAGGGGTAGGGGAAAAACTGTTTTTT.

On this clone itself: Other DNA variants within this sample encode the same CDR3. The chain's CDR3 is CASSPGQGNYGYTF. The DNA for the CDR3 is TGTGCCAGCAGCCCGGGACAGGGGAACTATGGCTACACCTTC. The J gene is TRBJ1-2, the V gene TRBV9, with TRBD1 matching over 10 bases. This CDR3 spans 14 amino acids. The ends lost 4 bases at V and 2 bases at J; junction bases unmatched: 2. Looked up from germline, CDR1 is SGDLS and CDR2 is YYNGEE.

The V gene is TRBV7-2, the J gene TRBJ2-7; D not resolved. Germline V gene sequence: CDR1 SGHTA, CDR2 FQGNSA. The CDR3 sequence is 15 residues long. V lost 1 base, J lost 2 bases, and 12 bases lay in between. CDR3 amino acids: CASSLGTLWTYEQYF. Here the CDR3 DNA reads TGTGCCAGCAGCTTAGGTACGTTATGGACCTACGAGCAGTACTTC.